This T cell receptor beta chain comes out of a study of Ad26.COV2.S vaccination and SARS-CoV-2 variants. The treatment is: over 15 received Ad26.COV2.S at low or high dose, single or two shots; 5 received placebo; per-sample allocation not given. Specimens were obtained on day 63 following the first vaccine or placebo injection. Produced via immunoSEQ multiplex PCR; TCRdb's table is partial and in-frame only. Altogether more than 300,000 clones are present, roughly 84% being singletons, with the ten largest covering more than 1.5%. Unmatched junction bases numbered 4, after V lost 6 bases and J lost 5 bases. CDR3 length equals 12 residues. Germline loops: CDR1 MNHEY, CDR2 SVGAGI.

The starting material was peripheral blood, obtained in a trial of Ad26.COV2.S vaccine versus placebo. The chain has TRBV6-5 and TRBJ2-7, with 7 nucleotides matching TRBD1. The source of this sequence is a person aged 18 to 59 who received the Ad26.COV2.S COVID-19 vaccine or a placebo. CDR3 sequence (DNA): TGTGCCAGCAGAGTGACAGGGCACGAGCAGTACTTC. Amino acids: CASRVTGHEQYF.